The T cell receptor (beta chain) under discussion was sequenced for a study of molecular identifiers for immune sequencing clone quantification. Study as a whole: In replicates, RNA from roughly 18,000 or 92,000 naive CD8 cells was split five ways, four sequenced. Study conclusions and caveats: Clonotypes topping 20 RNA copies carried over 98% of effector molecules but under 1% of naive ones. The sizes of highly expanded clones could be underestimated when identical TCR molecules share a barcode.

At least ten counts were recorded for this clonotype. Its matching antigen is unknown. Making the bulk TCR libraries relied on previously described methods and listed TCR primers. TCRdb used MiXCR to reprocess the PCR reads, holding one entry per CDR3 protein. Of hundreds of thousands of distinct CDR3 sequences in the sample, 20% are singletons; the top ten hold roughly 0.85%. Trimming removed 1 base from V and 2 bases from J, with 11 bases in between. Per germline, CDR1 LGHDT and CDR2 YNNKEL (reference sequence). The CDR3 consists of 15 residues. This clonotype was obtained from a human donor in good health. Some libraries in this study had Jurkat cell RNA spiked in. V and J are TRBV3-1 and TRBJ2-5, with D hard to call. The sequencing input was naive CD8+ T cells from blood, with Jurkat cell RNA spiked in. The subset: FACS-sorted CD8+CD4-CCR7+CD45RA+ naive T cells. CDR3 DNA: TGTGCCAGCAGCCAAGTAACGGGTTCTCAAGAGACCCAGTACTTC. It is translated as CASSQVTGSQETQYF.